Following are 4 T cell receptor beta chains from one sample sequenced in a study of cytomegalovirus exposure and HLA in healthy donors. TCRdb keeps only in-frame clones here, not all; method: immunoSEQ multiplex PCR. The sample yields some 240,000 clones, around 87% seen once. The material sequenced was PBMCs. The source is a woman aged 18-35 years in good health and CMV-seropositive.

The CDR3 loop reads CASRPGAVTEAFF. As DNA, the CDR3 is TGTGCCAGCAGACCTGGGGCAGTCACTGAAGCTTTCTTT. The chain combines TRBV6-5 with TRBJ1-1; the D gene is possibly TRBD1 (5 bases). Trimming took off 6 bases at V and 4 bases at J, with 12 bases between the two ends. Germline lookup yields CDR1 MNHEY and CDR2 SVGAGI. The CDR3 consists of 13 residues.

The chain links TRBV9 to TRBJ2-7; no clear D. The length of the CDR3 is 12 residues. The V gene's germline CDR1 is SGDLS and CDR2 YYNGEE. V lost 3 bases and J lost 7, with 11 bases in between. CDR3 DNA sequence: TGTGCCAGCAGCGGATCCGGGTGGGAGCAGTACTTC. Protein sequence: CASSGSGWEQYF.

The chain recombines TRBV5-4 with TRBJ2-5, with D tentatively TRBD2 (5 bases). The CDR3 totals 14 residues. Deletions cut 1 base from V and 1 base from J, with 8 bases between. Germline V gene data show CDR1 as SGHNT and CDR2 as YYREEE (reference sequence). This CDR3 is CASSLKGVQETQYF. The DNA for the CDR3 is TGTGCCAGCAGCTTGAAGGGAGTCCAAGAGACCCAGTACTTC. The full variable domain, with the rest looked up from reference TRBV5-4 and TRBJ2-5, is ETGVTQSPTHLIKTRGQQVTLRCSSQSGHNTVSWYQQALGQGPQFIFQYYREEENGRGNFPPRFSGLQFPNYSSELNVNALELDDSALYLCASSLKGVQETQYFGPGTRLLVL.

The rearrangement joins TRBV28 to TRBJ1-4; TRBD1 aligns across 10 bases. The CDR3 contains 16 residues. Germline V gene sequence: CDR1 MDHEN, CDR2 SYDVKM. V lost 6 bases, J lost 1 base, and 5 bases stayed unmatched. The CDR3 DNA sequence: TGTGCCAGCAGCCGGGGACAGGGGCAAACTAATGAAAAACTGTTTTTT. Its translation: CASSRGQGQTNEKLFF.